The following is a TCR beta chain sequence with its context. Its specificity is unknown. This specimen belongs to a study of vaccination and CD4 T cells after COVID-19. Study summary: Convalescent patients gave post-COVID blood a median about 100 days post-diagnosis, range 35 to 161. Overlapping peptides covering the spike proteins of SARS-CoV-2, HCoV-NL63, HCoV-OC43 and HCoV-229E were added to stimulate cells.

This sample's treatment: approximately 9-day PBMC culture with coronavirus spike peptide pools or control peptides (ViraFEST assay). Unexposed donor CD4+ T cells predated the COVID-19 pandemic, collected 2011-2018. The Oncomine TCR Beta short-read assay sequenced DNA from cultured CD4+ T cells. TCRdb redid the calling of the PCR reads with MiXCR, one entry per CDR3 protein. The sample lists thousands of distinct CDR3 sequences; around two fifths were seen once. The CDR3 is 11 residues long. Germline loops: CDR1 SQVTM, CDR2 ANQGSEA. The junction had 2 bases not matched to a gene; V was cut back by 3 bases and J by 6 bases.

The sample comprised CD4+ T cells from blood, cultured in vitro. V is TRBV29-1 and J is TRBJ2-7; 7 nucleotides align to TRBD1. This clonotype was obtained from a human donor in good health. The CDR3 protein is CSVEGQFEQYF. CDR3 bases: TGCAGCGTTGAGGGACAGTTCGAGCAGTACTTC.